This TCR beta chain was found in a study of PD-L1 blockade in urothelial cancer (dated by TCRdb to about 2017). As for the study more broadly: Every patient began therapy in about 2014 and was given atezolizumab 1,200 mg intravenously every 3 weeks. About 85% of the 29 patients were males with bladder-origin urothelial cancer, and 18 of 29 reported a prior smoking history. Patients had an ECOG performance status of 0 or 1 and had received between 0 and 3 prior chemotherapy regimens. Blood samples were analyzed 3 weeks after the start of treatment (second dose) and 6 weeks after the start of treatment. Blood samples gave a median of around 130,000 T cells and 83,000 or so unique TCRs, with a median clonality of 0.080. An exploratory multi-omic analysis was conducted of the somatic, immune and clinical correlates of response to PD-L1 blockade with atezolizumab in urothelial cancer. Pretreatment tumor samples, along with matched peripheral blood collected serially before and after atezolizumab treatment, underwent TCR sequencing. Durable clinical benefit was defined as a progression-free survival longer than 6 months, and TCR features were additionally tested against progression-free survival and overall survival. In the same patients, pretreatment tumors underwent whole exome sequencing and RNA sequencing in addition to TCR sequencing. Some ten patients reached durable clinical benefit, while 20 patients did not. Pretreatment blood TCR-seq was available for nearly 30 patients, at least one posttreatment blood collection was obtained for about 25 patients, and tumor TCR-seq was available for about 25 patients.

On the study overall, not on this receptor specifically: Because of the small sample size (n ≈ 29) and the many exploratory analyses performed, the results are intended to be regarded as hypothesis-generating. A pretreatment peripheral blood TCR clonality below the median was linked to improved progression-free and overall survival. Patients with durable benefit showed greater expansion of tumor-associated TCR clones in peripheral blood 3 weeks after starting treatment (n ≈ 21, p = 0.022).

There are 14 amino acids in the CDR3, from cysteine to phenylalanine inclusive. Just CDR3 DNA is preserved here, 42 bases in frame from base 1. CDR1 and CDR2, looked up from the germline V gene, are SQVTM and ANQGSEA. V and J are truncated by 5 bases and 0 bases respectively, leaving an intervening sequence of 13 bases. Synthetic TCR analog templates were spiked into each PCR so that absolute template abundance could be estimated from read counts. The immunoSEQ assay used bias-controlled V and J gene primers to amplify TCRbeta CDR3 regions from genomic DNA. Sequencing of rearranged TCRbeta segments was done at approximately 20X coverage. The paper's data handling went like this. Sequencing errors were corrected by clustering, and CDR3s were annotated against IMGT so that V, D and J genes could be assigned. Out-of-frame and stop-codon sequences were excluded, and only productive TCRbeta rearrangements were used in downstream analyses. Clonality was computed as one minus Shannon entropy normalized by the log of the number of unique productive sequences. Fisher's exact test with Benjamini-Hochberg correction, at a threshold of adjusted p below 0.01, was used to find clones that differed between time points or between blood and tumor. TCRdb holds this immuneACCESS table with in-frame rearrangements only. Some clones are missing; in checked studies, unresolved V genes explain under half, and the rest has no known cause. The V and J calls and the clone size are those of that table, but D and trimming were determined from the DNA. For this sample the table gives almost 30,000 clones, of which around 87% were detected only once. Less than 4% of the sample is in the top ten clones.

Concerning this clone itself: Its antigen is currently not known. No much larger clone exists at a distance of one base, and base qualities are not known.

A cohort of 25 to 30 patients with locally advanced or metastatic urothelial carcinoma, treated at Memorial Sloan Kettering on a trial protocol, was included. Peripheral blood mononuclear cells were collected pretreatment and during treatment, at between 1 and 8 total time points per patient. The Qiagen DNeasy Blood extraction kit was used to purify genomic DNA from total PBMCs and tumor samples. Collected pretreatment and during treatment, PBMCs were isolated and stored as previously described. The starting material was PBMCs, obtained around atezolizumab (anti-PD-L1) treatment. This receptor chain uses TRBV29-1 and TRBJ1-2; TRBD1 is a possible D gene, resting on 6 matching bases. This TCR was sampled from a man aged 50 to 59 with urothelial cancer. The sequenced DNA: TGCAGCGTTTTGACAGGCATCACTAACTATGGCTACACCTTC. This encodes CSVLTGITNYGYTF. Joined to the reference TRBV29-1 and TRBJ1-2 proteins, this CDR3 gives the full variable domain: SAVISQKPSRDICQRGTSLTIQCQVDSQVTMMFWYRQQPGQSLTLIATANQGSEATYESGFVIDKFPISRPNLTFSTLTVSNMSPEDSSIYLCSVLTGITNYGYTFGSGTRLTVV.